These 7 T cell receptor beta chains were all obtained from the same sample, sequenced in a study of cytomegalovirus exposure and HLA in healthy donors. Generated by immunoSEQ multiplex PCR, the TCRdb table keeps only in-frame clones and is missing some. In the table there are approximately 49,000 clones, roughly nine tenths of which are singletons. Sample: PBMCs. The receptors originated from a man aged 18 to 30 in good health and CMV-seronegative.

This clone occurred once. The V and J genes are TRBV11-2 and TRBJ2-1; perhaps TRBD2 as D (6 bases). The CDR3 totals 14 residues. Trimming left V 1 base short and J 4 bases short, with 8 bases between. The V gene's germline CDR1 is SGHAT and CDR2 FQNNGV. The CDR3 region is CASSLGGEYNEQFF. As DNA, the CDR3 is TGTGCCAGCAGCTTAGGCGGGGAGTACAATGAGCAGTTCTTC.

The chain is built from TRBV19 and TRBJ2-7, with 7 bases aligning to TRBD1. V shed 9 bases, J shed 0 bases, and the junction held 5 bases outside the gene matches. The CDR3 is 13 residues long. Per the germline V gene, CDR1 is LNHDA and CDR2 is SQIVND (reference sequence). CDR3 bases: TGTGCCAGCTGTCGACAGGGCTCCTACGAGCAGTACTTC. Translating it yields CASCRQGSYEQYF.

The chain employs TRBV7-9 and TRBJ2-4; 11 bases fit TRBD1. The CDR3 spans 16 residues. V lost 2 bases to trimming and J lost 6 bases; unmatched junction nucleotides: 6. Germline V lookup: CDR1 SEHNR, CDR2 FQNEAQ (reference sequence). This chain's CDR3 is CASSLPAGTGGNIQYF. The CDR3 DNA is TGTGCCAGCAGCTTACCGGCCGGGACAGGGGGAAACATTCAGTACTTC.

Here the CDR3 reads CAWEAFGSASEQFF. The CDR3 coding sequence is TGTGCCTGGGAGGCGTTCGGGAGTGCAAGTGAGCAGTTCTTC. The V and J genes are TRBV30 and TRBJ2-1; maybe TRBD2 (6 bases). CDR3 length: 14 residues. V was shortened by 5 bases and J by 9 bases, with 20 bases between the two germline ends. Germline V gene sequence: CDR1 GTSNPN, CDR2 SVGIG (reference sequence).

This clone was recorded a few times. The chain couples TRBV6-4 to TRBJ2-3; TRBD2 matches at 8 bases. The CDR3 has 15 amino acids. Germline V gene lookup returns CDR1 MRHNA and CDR2 SNTAGT. V was pared by 3 bases and J by 14 bases, with 16 bases of the junction left unmatched. CDR3 DNA sequence: TGTGCCAGCAGTGAAGGGGATTCCACGGGACTAGAACTGTATTTT. Its translation is CASSEGDSTGLELYF.

This rearrangement joins TRBV4-3 to TRBJ2-2, with D tentatively TRBD1 (6 bases). Trimming removed 1 base at V and 4 bases at J, with 7 bases between. The CDR3 loop spans 14 amino acids. Germline V lookup: CDR1 LGHNA, CDR2 YSLEER. The DNA of the CDR3 is TGCGCCAGCAGCCAAGCGACAGGCACCGGGGAGCTGTTTTTT. This gives the protein CASSQATGTGELFF.

The chain links TRBV9 to TRBJ1-2, with D hard to call. This CDR3 is 13 amino acids long. Trimming left V 6 bases short and J 8 bases short, with 17 bases between. CDR1 is SGDLS and CDR2 is YYNGEE in the germline V gene. Here the CDR3 reads CASKQGLQGGYTF. In nucleotides, the CDR3 is TGTGCCAGCAAACAAGGACTACAAGGGGGCTACACCTTC.